This is a list of T cell receptor beta chains from one sample in a study of a mutant IDH1 vaccine in newly diagnosed glioma. The antigens these receptors bind are not known. Clones were read by immunoSEQ multiplex PCR, and TCRdb kept only the in-frame ones, dropping some. The repertoire holds some 20,000 clones, with 84% as singletons. This material consisted of PBMCs, taken from a glioma patient whose treatment included an IDH1 peptide vaccine. The receptors originated from a man aged 40-49 years with glioma. Both conserved end residues are part of each CDR3. The D gene is left open where the match is weak. Only some rows state a clone size, as once, few, many or a class for expanded clones.

TRBV6-4	NA	TRBJ1-3	NA	CASSAQQGLTGNTIYF	TGTGCCAGCAGTGCCCAACAAGGATTAACTGGAAACACCATATATTTT
TRBV5-1	TRBD1	TRBJ1-3	NA	CASSDLPQGASSGNTIYF	TGCGCCAGCAGCGACCTACCACAGGGGGCCAGCTCTGGAAACACCATATATTTT
TRBV4-1	NA	TRBJ1-1	once	CASSRDLMNTEAFF	TGCGCCAGCAGCAGGGACCTTATGAACACTGAAGCTTTCTTT
TRBV18	NA	TRBJ2-7	NA	CASSSGTDYEQYF	TGTGCCAGCTCCTCCGGGACGGACTACGAGCAGTACTTC
TRBV7-3	NA	TRBJ2-3	NA	CASSLLGGPDTQYF	TGTGCCAGCAGCTTACTCGGGGGGCCAGATACGCAGTATTTT
TRBV6-5	NA	TRBJ2-3	NA	CASSAGDTQYF	TGTGCCAGCAGCGCGGGAGATACGCAGTATTTT
TRBV6-5	NA	TRBJ1-4	NA	CASSKGRRLYEKLFF	TGTGCCAGCAGTAAAGGACGGCGGCTCTATGAAAAACTGTTTTTT
TRBV6-5	NA	TRBJ1-5	few	CASSSGAHSNQPQHF	TGTGCCAGCAGTTCAGGGGCCCATAGCAATCAGCCCCAGCATTTT
TRBV18	NA	TRBJ1-1	NA	CASSPQKNTEAFF	TGTGCCAGCTCACCACAGAAGAACACTGAAGCTTTCTTT
TRBV5-1	NA	TRBJ2-1	NA	CASSPPGLNNEQFF	TGCGCCAGCAGCCCCCCCGGACTGAACAATGAGCAGTTCTTC
TRBV5-1	NA	TRBJ1-4	few	CASSLEGRYGEKLFF	TGCGCCAGCAGCTTGGAGGGGCGCTACGGCGAAAAACTGTTTTTT
TRBV5-4	TRBD2	TRBJ2-7	NA	CASSFMTSGRIVQYF	TGTGCCAGCAGCTTCATGACTAGCGGGAGGATTGTGCAGTACTTC
TRBV14	NA	TRBJ2-7	once	CASSQVKYEQYF	TGTGCCAGCAGCCAAGTAAAATACGAGCAGTACTTC
TRBV2	TRBD1	TRBJ2-7	NA	CASSVQGAGEQYF	TGTGCCAGCAGTGTCCAGGGGGCTGGGGAGCAGTACTTC
TRBV18	NA	TRBJ2-7	NA	CASSPGREEQYF	TGTGCCAGCTCACCAGGTCGGGAGGAGCAGTACTTC
TRBV28	NA	TRBJ2-7	NA	CASSSFSHREYERRQYF	TGTGCCAGCAGTTCCTTTTCCCACAGGGAATACGAGAGGAGGCAGTACTTC
TRBV15	NA	TRBJ2-1	NA	CATSRGSGFLRNEQFF	TGTGCCACCAGCAGAGGTTCAGGCTTTTTGAGGAATGAGCAGTTCTTC
TRBV7-2	NA	TRBJ2-1	NA	CASSVGGLGSYNEQFF	TGTGCCAGCAGCGTAGGAGGGCTTGGCTCCTACAATGAGCAGTTCTTC
TRBV29-1	NA	TRBJ2-5	NA	CSVYAGNQETQYF	TGCAGCGTTTATGCCGGGAACCAAGAGACCCAGTACTTC
TRBV27	NA	TRBJ1-5	NA	CASRIHGAYSNQPQHF	TGTGCCAGCCGGATCCATGGGGCTTATAGCAATCAGCCCCAGCATTTT
TRBV6-5	NA	TRBJ1-2	NA	CASSSHSNQPYYGYTF	TGTGCCAGCAGTTCTCACTCCAATCAGCCTTACTATGGCTACACCTTC